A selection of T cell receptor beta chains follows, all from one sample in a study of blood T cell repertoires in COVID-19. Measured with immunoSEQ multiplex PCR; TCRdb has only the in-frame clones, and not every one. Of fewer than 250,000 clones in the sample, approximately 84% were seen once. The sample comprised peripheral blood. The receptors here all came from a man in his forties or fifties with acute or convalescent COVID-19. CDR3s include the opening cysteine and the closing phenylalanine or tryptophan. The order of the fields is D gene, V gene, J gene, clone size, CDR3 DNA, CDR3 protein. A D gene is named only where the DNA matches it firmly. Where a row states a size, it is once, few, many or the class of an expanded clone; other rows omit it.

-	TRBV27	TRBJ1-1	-	TGTGCCAGCAGTTTAGTATACCAGGGGACTGAAGCTTTCTTT	CASSLVYQGTEAFF
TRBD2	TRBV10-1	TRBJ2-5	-	TGCGCCAGCAGTGGAAAACGGGGGGGCGCGGAGACCCAGTACTTC	CASSGKRGGAETQYF
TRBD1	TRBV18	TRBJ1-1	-	TGTGCCAGCTCACCAGGGGGACAGCCTGAAGCTTTCTTT	CASSPGGQPEAFF
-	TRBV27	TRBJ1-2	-	TGTGCCAGCAGTTCGATTGGACAGATTAACTATGGCTACACCTTC	CASSSIGQINYGYTF
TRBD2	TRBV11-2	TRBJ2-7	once	TGTGCCAGCAGCTCGCGGACTAGCGGCCTCTGGGAGCAGTACTTC	CASSSRTSGLWEQYF
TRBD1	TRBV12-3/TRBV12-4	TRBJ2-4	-	TGTGCCAGCAGCTCGTACCCGGACAGGGTGGAGTACTTC	CASSSYPDRVEYF
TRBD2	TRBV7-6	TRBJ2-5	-	TGTGCCAGCAGCCCAAAAGCGGGGTACCAAGAGACCCAGTACTTC	CASSPKAGYQETQYF
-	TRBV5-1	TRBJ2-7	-	TGCGCCAGCAGCTTGGACAGCTCCCAGGCTTACGAGCAGTACTTC	CASSLDSSQAYEQYF
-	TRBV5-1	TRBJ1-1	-	TGCGCCAGCAGCAACCTACAGGGCCCTTCTGGCACTGAAGCTTTCTTT	CASSNLQGPSGTEAFF
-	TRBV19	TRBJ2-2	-	TGTGCCAGTGGAGGGACAGTTAGCACCGGGGAGCTGTTTTTT	CASGGTVSTGELFF
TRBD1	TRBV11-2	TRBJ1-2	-	TGTGCCAGCAGCCGGACGGGACAGGGGGATGGCTACACCTTC	CASSRTGQGDGYTF
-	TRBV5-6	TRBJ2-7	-	TGTGCCAGCAGCCAGAGGGGAAGGGACTTGTACTTC	CASSQRGRDLYF
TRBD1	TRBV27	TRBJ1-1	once	TGTGCCAGCAGTTCATACCGGGACAGGGGGTCGGCTGAAGCTTTCTTT	CASSSYRDRGSAEAFF
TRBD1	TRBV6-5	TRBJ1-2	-	TGTGCCAGCAGTCCTGGACAGGGAGGCAACTATGGCTACACCTTC	CASSPGQGGNYGYTF
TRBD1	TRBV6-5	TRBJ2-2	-	TGTGCCAGCAGGGGACAGGGGGGGAACACCGGGGAGCTGTTTTTT	CASRGQGGNTGELFF
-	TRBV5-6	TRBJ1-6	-	TGTGCCAGCAGCTTGGACAGGGCGAATTCACCCCTCCACTTT	CASSLDRANSPLHF
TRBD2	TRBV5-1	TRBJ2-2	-	TGCGCCAGCAGAGATAGCGGGGGGGCGAACACCGGGGAGCTGTTTTTT	CASRDSGGANTGELFF
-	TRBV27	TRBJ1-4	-	TGTGCCAGCAGTTTAGATATCGACAGCTCTAATGAAAAACTGTTTTTT	CASSLDIDSSNEKLFF